The clone carrying this T cell receptor (beta chain) has more than one count but fewer than ten. The data are from a study of blood T cell repertoires in COVID-19. Overall study context: Acute-phase and convalescent COVID-19 samples originated in the United States, Italy and Spain.

The method was immunoSEQ multiplex PCR; TCRdb's version includes in-frame clones alone and lacks a portion of them. The data show about 120,000 clones, about 82% seen once. CDR3 length: 15 residues. Looked up from germline, CDR1 is SGHNT and CDR2 is YYREEE (reference sequence). With V trimmed by 4 bases and J by 5 bases, 5 bases remained unmatched. Sequencing was done on a sample of peripheral blood. The rearrangement links TRBV5-4 to TRBJ2-7, with 14 bases lining up with TRBD2. The source is a man aged 55 to 69 with active or convalescent COVID-19. The DNA of the CDR3 is TGTGCCAGCAGCACCGGGACTAGCGGGAGAGACGAGCAGTACTTC. It translates to CASSTGTSGRDEQYF.